The 25 T cell receptor beta chains below all came from one sample that was sequenced in a study of Ad26.COV2.S vaccination and SARS-CoV-2 variants. Produced via immunoSEQ multiplex PCR; TCRdb's table is partial and in-frame only. The data show around 320,000 clones, around 90% seen once. Treatment described: some 20 received Ad26.COV2.S at low or high dose, single or two shots; several received placebo; per-sample allocation not given. Sampling occurred on day 63 after the first vaccine or placebo injection. The sequences come from peripheral blood, collected in a trial of Ad26.COV2.S vaccine versus placebo. The receptors originated from a person between 18 and 65 years old who received the Ad26.COV2.S COVID-19 vaccine or a placebo.

The rearrangement links TRBV20-1 to TRBJ1-1; no firm D call. Trimming cost V 5 bases and J 5 bases, with 6 bases left between them. This CDR3 is built from 10 residues. Germline CDR1 and CDR2: DFQATT and SNEGSKA (reference sequence). The DNA of the CDR3 is TGCAGTGCTTTTCATACTGAAGCTTTCTTT. Its protein product is CSAFHTEAFF.

This rearrangement joins TRBV6-6 to TRBJ1-2; 8 nucleotides agree with TRBD1. The CDR3 loop spans 15 amino acids. Germline V gene sequence: CDR1 MNHNY, CDR2 SVGAGI (reference sequence). V gave up 4 bases and J gave up 1 base; unmatched junction bases: 5. Here the CDR3 reads CASSWQGAGNYGYTF. CDR3 in DNA: TGTGCCAGCAGTTGGCAGGGGGCGGGTAACTATGGCTACACCTTC.

The chain links TRBV11-2 to TRBJ2-2; D call uncertain. The length of the CDR3 is 14 residues. Germline CDR1 and CDR2: SGHAT and FQNNGV. V lost 0 bases, J lost 6 bases, and 8 bases lay in between. The chain's CDR3 is CASSLDAVAGELFF. The CDR3 nucleotides read TGTGCCAGCAGCTTAGATGCGGTGGCCGGGGAGCTGTTTTTT.

This clone was counted between two and nine times. The chain combines TRBV24-1 with TRBJ1-2, with TRBD1 as a possible D gene (5 bases). Trimming cost V 1 base and J 6 bases, with 17 bases left between them. Germline CDR1 is KGHDR and CDR2 is SFDVKD. This CDR3 region has 16 residues. The CDR3, as DNA: TGTGCCACCAGTGATTTAAGGGGCCCCCGTATGAATGGCTACACCTTC. It yields the protein CATSDLRGPRMNGYTF.

About this clone itself: Additional DNA sequences in this sample encode the identical CDR3. This rearrangement joins TRBV5-1 to TRBJ1-1; D is possibly TRBD1 (5 bases). Germline loops: CDR1 SGHRS, CDR2 YFSETQ. The CDR3 spans 14 residues. With 4 bases removed from V and 0 bases from J, the gap between germline ends came to 10 bases. The CDR3 protein is CASSPDTLNTEAFF. CDR3 bases: TGCGCCAGCAGCCCGGACACCTTGAACACTGAAGCTTTCTTT.

The V and J genes are TRBV27 and TRBJ1-2; 7 nucleotides match TRBD1. CDR3 length equals 13 residues. The V gene's germline CDR1 is MNHEY and CDR2 SMNVEV (reference sequence). Trimming took 4 bases from V and 5 from J; bases not matched to a gene: 4. The CDR3 here is CASSSGTDYGYTF. CDR3 bases: TGTGCCAGCAGTTCCGGGACAGATTATGGCTACACCTTC.

This chain connects TRBV30 to TRBJ2-7; no clear D gene. The assigned J gene may be wrong: the sequence end matches TRBJ2-5 better. The CDR3 is made up of 11 amino acids. Germline-derived CDR1 and CDR2 are GTSNPN and SVGIG (reference sequence). The CDR3: CAWMPGETQYF. CDR3 nucleotides: TGTGCCTGGATGCCGGGAGAGACCCAGTACTTC.

The genes are TRBV2 and TRBJ2-2; a possible D gene is TRBD2 (6 bases). V was pared by 3 bases and J by 5 bases, with 10 bases between. CDR1 is SNHLY, CDR2 FYNNEI, per germline. The CDR3 is 14 residues long. The CDR3, as DNA: TGTGCCAGCAGTGAGGTAGCGGAGACCGGGGAGCTGTTTTTT. It yields the protein CASSEVAETGELFF.

The CDR3 loop reads CASSQEDGGPGYNTGELFF. The DNA of the CDR3 is TGCGCCAGCAGCCAGGAAGACGGGGGCCCGGGATACAACACCGGGGAGCTGTTTTTT. The chain links TRBV4-3 to TRBJ2-2; D is perhaps TRBD1 or TRBD2 (6 bases each). V was cut by 3 bases and J by 2 bases, with 22 bases left in between. Germline V gene data show CDR1 as LGHNA and CDR2 as YSLEER. The CDR3 is 19 amino acids.

The chain uses TRBV5-4 and TRBJ1-1, with D possibly TRBD1 on 5 matching bases. The CDR3 contains 14 residues. Germline V lookup: CDR1 SGHNT, CDR2 YYREEE (reference sequence). V shed 4 bases and J shed 1 base, with 11 bases lying between them. As DNA, the CDR3 is TGTGCCAGCAGCCCCATTGACAGGAACACTGAAGCTTTCTTT. Translating gives CASSPIDRNTEAFF. Using reference TRBV5-4 and TRBJ1-1 for the parts outside the CDR3, the full variable domain is ETGVTQSPTHLIKTRGQQVTLRCSSQSGHNTVSWYQQALGQGPQFIFQYYREEENGRGNFPPRFSGLQFPNYSSELNVNALELDDSALYLCASSPIDRNTEAFFGQGTRLTVV.

Remarks on this clone: Other nucleotide sequences from this sample produce the same CDR3. The chain joins TRBV9 to TRBJ2-7; 8 bases are shared with TRBD1. Germline-derived CDR1 and CDR2 are SGDLS and YYNGEE. The V and J ends lost 0 bases and 3 bases, in that order; junction bases with no gene match: 5. This CDR3 region has 15 residues. The CDR3 DNA reads TGTGCCAGCAGCGTAGGAGGACAGGGCAGCTACGAGCAGTACTTC. Protein sequence: CASSVGGQGSYEQYF.

V usage is TRBV5-1 and J usage is TRBJ2-1, with 9 bases matching TRBD2. J lost 5 bases, V lost 0 bases, and 6 bases had no gene match. Germline values: CDR1 SGHRS, CDR2 YFSETQ. This CDR3 is 16 amino acids long. In DNA form, the CDR3 reads TGCGCCAGCAGCTTGGGGGCGACTAGCGGCCACAATGAGCAGTTCTTC. Translating gives CASSLGATSGHNEQFF.

The J gene is TRBJ2-1, the V gene TRBV7-3; no reliable D call. This CDR3 has 12 residues. Germline V gene lookup returns CDR1 SGHTA and CDR2 FQGTGA. Deletions cut 5 bases from V and 3 bases from J, with 5 bases between. CDR3 in amino acids: CASSKDYNEQFF. In nucleotides, the CDR3 is TGTGCCAGCAGCAAAGACTACAATGAGCAGTTCTTC.

Regarding this clone: Different DNA sequences within this sample yield the same CDR3. This chain uses TRBV7-2 with TRBJ1-1, with D uncertain. Germline CDR1 reads SGHTA; CDR2 reads FQGNSA. The germline V and J ends were trimmed by 1 base and 1 base, with 7 bases remaining between them. There are 14 residues in the CDR3. As DNA, the CDR3 is TGTGCCAGCAGCTTAGACAGAAGGAACACTGAAGCTTTCTTT. It is translated as CASSLDRRNTEAFF.

The chain carries TRBV7-9 and TRBJ1-2; tentative D call: TRBD1 (6 bases). CDR1 and CDR2 (germline): SEHNR, FQNEAQ (reference sequence). The CDR3 has 13 amino acids. V was cut by 5 bases and J by 8 bases, with 15 bases left in between. CDR3 bases: TGTGCCAGCAGCCACTCCAGGGGAGGGGGCTACACCTTC. Encoded protein: CASSHSRGGGYTF.

The chain uses TRBV9 and TRBJ2-1; perhaps TRBD1 as D (6 bases). Germline V gene lookup returns CDR1 SGDLS and CDR2 YYNGEE. This CDR3 is built from 13 residues. Deletions cut 5 bases from V and 5 bases from J, with 11 bases between. The CDR3 spells CASSQGLNNEQFF. CDR3 DNA sequence: TGTGCCAGCAGTCAGGGGCTAAACAATGAGCAGTTCTTC.

The V call is TRBV12-3 or TRBV12-4, the J call TRBJ2-7; D unresolved. The length of the CDR3 is 11 residues. Trimming removed 1 base at V and 9 bases at J, with 7 bases between. The CDR3 DNA reads as TGTGCCAGCAGTTTAGGGGCGGTGCAGTACTTC. This translates into CASSLGAVQYF.

This chain connects TRBV6-2 or TRBV6-3 to TRBJ1-5, with D possibly matching TRBD1 (5 bases). Trimming cost V 5 bases and J 1 base, with 18 bases left between them. This CDR3 region has 17 residues. Germline CDR1 reads MNHEY; CDR2 reads SVGEGT. DNA for the CDR3: TGTGCCAGCAGTAACCCCGGGGGGACTAAAAGCAATCAGCCCCAGCATTTT. This codes for CASSNPGGTKSNQPQHF.

This rearrangement joins TRBV6-1 to TRBJ1-2; the D gene is possibly TRBD1 (6 bases). The CDR3 runs to 14 residues. The germline V gene encodes CDR1 MNHNS and CDR2 SASEGT. V was shortened by 3 bases and J by 4 bases, with 12 bases between the two germline ends. As DNA, the CDR3 is TGTGCCAGCAGTGAGCGGGGGGCCGGCTATGGCTACACCTTC. Encoded protein: CASSERGAGYGYTF.

This clone was seen only once. The rearrangement uses TRBV5-6 and TRBJ1-4; D remains ambiguous. Germline-derived CDR1 and CDR2 are SGHDT and YYEEEE. V lost 1 base to trimming and J lost 3 bases, with 13 bases between them. The CDR3 is made up of 16 amino acids. In DNA form, the CDR3 reads TGTGCCAGCAGCTTGTTTGTATGGAGACCTAATGAAAAACTGTTTTTT. The encoded protein is CASSLFVWRPNEKLFF. Based on the CDR3 plus reference TRBV5-6 and TRBJ1-4, the full variable domain is DAGVTQSPTHLIKTRGQQVTLRCSPKSGHDTVSWYQQALGQGPQFIFQYYEEEERQRGNFPDRFSGHQFPNYSSELNVNALLLGDSALYLCASSLFVWRPNEKLFFGSGTQLSVL.

By sample share, this clone is medium-sized (0.01 to 0.1%). The gene calls are TRBV7-9 and TRBJ1-4; D is perhaps TRBD1 (6 bases). V was clipped by 3 bases and J by 3 bases, with 8 bases between them. The CDR3 loop spans 14 amino acids. Germline V gene data show CDR1 as SEHNR and CDR2 as FQNEAQ (reference sequence). The CDR3 reads CASSLRTANEKLFF. In DNA, the CDR3 is TGTGCCAGCAGCTTGCGGACAGCTAATGAAAAACTGTTTTTT.

The rearrangement uses TRBV7-3 and TRBJ2-3, with TRBD2 matching over 7 bases. This CDR3 is 15 amino acids long. V gave up 5 bases and J gave up 2 bases; unmatched junction bases: 7. Germline assignment: CDR1 SGHTA and CDR2 FQGTGA. The CDR3 DNA reads as TGTGCCAGCAGCCCTCCCGGGACTAACACAGATACGCAGTATTTT. It encodes CASSPPGTNTDTQYF.

This clone has only one observation. This rearrangement joins TRBV9 to TRBJ2-5; the D gene is possibly TRBD2 (5 bases). The CDR3 contains 14 residues. Trimming cost V 2 bases and J 1 base, with 9 bases left between them. Looked up from germline, CDR1 is SGDLS and CDR2 is YYNGEE. The CDR3 bases are TGTGCCAGCAGCGTCCGGGGTTTCCAAGAGACCCAGTACTTC. This sequence encodes CASSVRGFQETQYF.

V usage is TRBV5-1 and J usage is TRBJ2-7; 7 bases are a match to TRBD1. CDR1 and CDR2 (germline): SGHRS, YFSETQ. Trimming took 0 bases from V and 0 from J; bases not matched to a gene: 9. The CDR3 consists of 17 residues. The CDR3 reads CASSLGSGTARSYEQYF. The CDR3 DNA reads as TGCGCCAGCAGCTTGGGCTCCGGGACAGCACGCTCCTACGAGCAGTACTTC.

The rearrangement uses TRBV18 and TRBJ1-1; D is unresolved. This CDR3 contains 15 residues. V shed 1 base and J shed 0 bases, with 9 bases lying between them. Germline V gene data show CDR1 as KGHSH and CDR2 as LQKENI. This CDR3 is CASSPRHGLNTEAFF. CDR3 DNA sequence: TGTGCCAGCTCACCACGGCATGGGCTGAACACTGAAGCTTTCTTT. Full variable domain (rest looked up from reference TRBV18 and TRBJ1-1): NAGVMQNPRHLVRRRGQEARLRCSPMKGHSHVYWYRQLPEEGLKFMVYLQKENIIDESGMPKERFSAEFPKEGPSILRIQQVVRGDSAAYFCASSPRHGLNTEAFFGQGTRLTVV.